The 25 T cell receptor beta chains below were found in one sample sequenced in a study of regulatory T cells in long-lasting Graves disease. As for time point: newly diagnosed GD, antithyroid drugs for less than 3 months. Following extraction of RNA from PBMCs, that RNA was used to make the TCR library. In building TCR beta libraries, iRepertoire HTBI primers were used together with Arm-PCR of CDR3 regions. TCRdb independently ran MiXCR on the multiplex PCR reads; one entry per CDR3 protein. Among 550,000 or so distinct CDR3 sequences listed, 12% were seen once. The same data also contributed to another study, on T cells in Graves' hyperthyroidism and ophthalmopathy.

The sequences come from peripheral blood mononuclear cells (PBMCs), collected at new diagnosis, from a patient treated with antithyroid drugs. Receptor source: a woman in her twenties or thirties with Graves disease.

This clonotype has ten or more counts. The CDR3 coding sequence is TGTGCCAGCAGTTTGGACAGGGGAGGTAATTCACCCCTCCACTTT. It translates to CASSLDRGGNSPLHF. The V and J genes are TRBV12-3 or TRBV12-4 and TRBJ1-6; 9 bases fit TRBD1. The CDR3 contains 15 residues. The junction had 3 bases not matched to a gene; V was cut back by 3 bases and J by 6 bases.

This clonotype was seen ten or more times. V usage is TRBV19 and J usage is TRBJ2-1; D might be TRBD2 (5 bases). V lost 5 bases and J lost 0, with 17 bases in between. This CDR3 is built from 17 residues. In germline, CDR1 is LNHDA, CDR2 SQIVND (reference sequence). For the CDR3, the DNA is TGTGCCAGTAGTCGAGGAGCGGAAAGGAGCTCCTACAATGAGCAGTTCTTC. Amino acids: CASSRGAERSSYNEQFF.

The chain uses TRBV7-8 and TRBJ1-4; no reliable D call. V was trimmed by 5 bases and J by 0 bases, leaving 16 bases between them. Germline V gene lookup returns CDR1 SGHVS and CDR2 FQNEAQ. The CDR3 covers 17 residues. The CDR3 nucleotides read TGTGCCAGCAGCCCCCGTAAAACAGTTTCAACTAATGAAAAACTGTTTTTT. Residues: CASSPRKTVSTNEKLFF.

This clonotype was seen repeatedly, ten times or more. The V gene is TRBV5-1, the J gene TRBJ2-3; D is perhaps TRBD2 (5 bases). The germline V gene encodes CDR1 SGHRS and CDR2 YFSETQ. V lost 4 bases and J lost 2, with 11 bases in between. This CDR3 has 14 amino acids. The CDR3 nucleotides read TGCGCCAGCAGCCTTGACTATATCACAGATACGCAGTATTTT. Translated: CASSLDYITDTQYF.

This clonotype came up many times. The rearrangement links TRBV12-3 or TRBV12-4 to TRBJ2-7; D gene ambiguous. V lost 5 bases, J lost 5 bases, and 13 bases lay in between. The CDR3 runs 13 residues. This CDR3 reads CASSPGLLHEQYF. CDR3 bases: TGTGCCAGCAGTCCGGGCCTCCTGCACGAGCAGTACTTC.

The table lists this clonotype with many counts. The chain links TRBV7-8 to TRBJ1-4; D uncertain. The V and J ends lost 8 bases and 5 bases respectively, with 18 bases between them. From germline, CDR1 is SGHVS and CDR2 FQNEAQ. This CDR3 has 15 amino acids. In nucleotides, the CDR3 is TGTGCCAGCGCTTGGAGGGTTCCGACCAATGAAAAACTGTTTTTT. Translating gives CASAWRVPTNEKLFF.

The rearrangement links TRBV5-6 to TRBJ2-2; 7 bases align to TRBD1. Germline assignment: CDR1 SGHDT and CDR2 YYEEEE. The J segment lost 4 bases and the V segment lost 5 bases, leaving 5 bases of the junction unmatched. The CDR3 has 14 amino acids. The chain's CDR3 is CASRTGSPTGELFF. The DNA for the CDR3 is TGTGCCAGCAGGACAGGGTCTCCCACCGGGGAGCTGTTTTTT.

This clonotype has more than one count but fewer than ten. The CDR3 nucleotides read TGCGCCAGCAGCGACCCGGTCCGGGGCACTGAAGCTTTCTTT. This encodes CASSDPVRGTEAFF. This chain joins TRBV4-1 and TRBJ1-1; unclear D gene. The germline V gene has CDR1 MGHRA and CDR2 YSYEKL. The V and J ends lost 5 bases and 4 bases respectively, with 14 bases between them. The CDR3 consists of 14 residues.

This clonotype was found many times. This may be a read error, as it is one base from a much larger clone. The CDR3 sequence: CASRLGEGEQYF. The CDR3 DNA reads TGTGCCAGCAGATTAGGGGAGGGCGAGCAGTACTTC. The chain joins TRBV6-1 to TRBJ2-7; 7 bases line up with TRBD2. Trimming removed 6 bases from V and 6 bases from J; junction bases left unmatched: 5. Germline CDR1 is MNHNS and CDR2 is SASEGT. The CDR3 is 12 amino acids.

This clonotype was picked up many times. The chain uses TRBV6-2 or TRBV6-3 and TRBJ1-1, with D unresolved. The V gene lost 7 bases and the J gene lost 4 bases, with 16 bases spanning the gap. CDR3 length: 14 residues. Germline-derived CDR1 and CDR2 are MNHEY and SVGEGT. CDR3 sequence reads: CASNGGAPGTEAFF. The CDR3 DNA reads as TGTGCCAGCAACGGCGGAGCTCCGGGCACTGAAGCTTTCTTT.

The sample holds a few counts of this clonotype. The chain uses TRBV18 and TRBJ2-2; unclear D gene. Trimming took off 2 bases at V and 4 bases at J, with 8 bases between the two ends. From germline, CDR1 is KGHSH and CDR2 LQKENI. CDR3 length: 14 amino acids. The CDR3 DNA sequence: TGTGCCAGCTCACCAGAGAGCAGCACCGGGGAGCTGTTTTTT. It translates to CASSPESSTGELFF.

This clonotype was counted many times. This sequence joins TRBV19 and TRBJ2-7; tentative D call: TRBD2 (6 bases). Between the trimmed V and J ends, which lost 4 bases and 2 bases, there was a span of 24 bases. This CDR3 region has 18 residues. The V gene's germline CDR1 is LNHDA and CDR2 SQIVND (reference sequence). CDR3 loop: CASSTGDVLAGHTYEQYF. CDR3 sequence (DNA): TGTGCCAGTAGTACGGGGGACGTCCTGGCAGGACATACCTACGAGCAGTACTTC.

This clonotype was seen a few times. The chain uses TRBV24-1 and TRBJ2-6; TRBD2 aligns across 8 bases. J was trimmed by 2 bases and V by 6 bases; bases with no gene match: 5. Germline loops: CDR1 KGHDR, CDR2 SFDVKD. The CDR3 has 16 amino acids. The CDR3 is CATSPAGVTGANVLTF. The CDR3 DNA reads as TGTGCCACCAGTCCAGCGGGAGTAACTGGGGCCAACGTCCTGACTTTC.

Ten or more counts support this clonotype. Here the CDR3 DNA reads TGTGCCAGCAGCCCCCCGGGGCTCGGCTATGGCTACACCTTC. It yields the protein CASSPPGLGYGYTF. The chain is built from TRBV9 and TRBJ1-2; TRBD1 might be the D (5 bases). CDR1 SGDLS and CDR2 YYNGEE come from the germline V gene. Between the trimmed V and J ends, which lost 4 bases and 4 bases, there was a span of 14 bases. The CDR3 has 14 residues.

This chain connects TRBV7-2 to TRBJ2-1; D gene uncertain. Germline CDR1 reads SGHTA; CDR2 reads FQGNSA. There are 17 residues in the CDR3. V lost 3 bases and J lost 0, with 15 bases in between. The chain's CDR3 is CASSFIPGSRSYNEQFF. The CDR3 DNA is TGTGCCAGCAGCTTCATCCCCGGCTCCCGCTCCTACAATGAGCAGTTCTTC.

This clonotype was recorded at least ten times. The V and J genes are TRBV20-1 and TRBJ1-1; the D is unclear. CDR1 and CDR2 from the germline V gene are DFQATT and SNEGSKA (reference sequence). This CDR3 is 14 amino acids long. V dropped 0 bases and J dropped 0 bases, with 8 bases sitting between them. The CDR3 sequence is CSARDRRLNTEAFF. CDR3 in DNA: TGCAGTGCTAGAGATCGCAGGTTGAACACTGAAGCTTTCTTT.

This clonotype has ten or more counts. The chain employs TRBV5-1 and TRBJ2-7, with unresolved D. With 4 bases removed from V and 3 bases from J, the gap between germline ends came to 11 bases. The CDR3 runs to 13 residues. Germline V gives CDR1 SGHRS, CDR2 YFSETQ. CDR3 in DNA: TGCGCCAGCAGCCCGATGACCAACTACGAGCAGTACTTC. It is translated as CASSPMTNYEQYF.

This clonotype showed up many times. The rearrangement links TRBV29-1 to TRBJ2-3; D remains unclear. The germline V gene has CDR1 SQVTM and CDR2 ANQGSEA. V lost 5 bases, J lost 4 bases, and 7 bases lay in between. The CDR3 is 11 amino acids. The CDR3 DNA reads TGCAGCGTTCTTCTCCCAGATACGCAGTATTTT. It encodes CSVLLPDTQYF.

V is TRBV6-1 and J is TRBJ2-2, with D perhaps TRBD1 or TRBD2 (5 bases each). CDR3 length: 14 residues. Deletions cut 7 bases from V and 3 bases from J, with 12 bases between. CDR1 is MNHNS and CDR2 is SASEGT in the germline V gene. The CDR3 region has the DNA TGTGCCAGCATGGCAGAGGGGTACACCGGGGAGCTGTTTTTT. Translation: CASMAEGYTGELFF.

At least ten counts were recorded for this clonotype. The V and J genes are TRBV20-1 and TRBJ2-5, with 7 bases identical to TRBD1. The CDR3 covers 16 residues. In germline, CDR1 is DFQATT, CDR2 SNEGSKA (reference sequence). With 6 bases clipped from V and 1 base from J, the junction kept 14 bases outside the gene matches. CDR3 DNA sequence: TGCAGTGCCCTCAGGGGGTGGTTCGCGCTCCAAGAGACCCAGTACTTC. Its protein product is CSALRGWFALQETQYF.

V and J are TRBV19 and TRBJ1-6; 7 bases line up with TRBD1. This CDR3 spans 16 amino acids. Germline V gives CDR1 LNHDA, CDR2 SQIVND (reference sequence). V dropped 3 bases and J dropped 7; count of bases not matched to a gene: 9. For the CDR3, the DNA is TGTGCCAGTAGTATTGAGGTGACAGGGATCAATTCACCCCTCCACTTT. Amino acids: CASSIEVTGINSPLHF.

This clonotype was picked up a small number of times. The chain uses TRBV6-9 and TRBJ2-7, with TRBD1 identical over 9 bases. The CDR3 spans 16 residues. CDR1 is MNHGY and CDR2 is SVAAGI in the germline V gene. J lost 0 bases, V lost 3 bases, and 6 bases had no gene match. Here the CDR3 DNA reads TGTGCCAGCAGTTACGGGGGACAGGGCAGCTCCTACGAGCAGTACTTC. Translated, it gives CASSYGGQGSSYEQYF.

The chain links TRBV6-1 to TRBJ2-4; 10 bases map to TRBD1. J lost 13 bases, V lost 11 bases, and 11 bases had no gene match. Germline CDR1 and CDR2: MNHNS and SASEGT. This CDR3 is 12 amino acids long. The CDR3 DNA reads TGTGCCGTCCGGGACAGGGGCGATGAGCAGTACTTC. Its protein product is CAVRDRGDEQYF.

Many counts were recorded for this clonotype. The chain links TRBV19 to TRBJ1-4; D is unclear. The CDR3 is 14 amino acids. Germline V gene sequence: CDR1 LNHDA, CDR2 SQIVND (reference sequence). Trimming left V 3 bases short and J 8 bases short, with 13 bases between. The CDR3 DNA is TGTGCCAGTAGTATCTGGCTTACTGGGGAAAAACTGTTTTTT. Residues: CASSIWLTGEKLFF.

To note about this clonotype: A far larger clone is only one base removed, so a read error is likely. The chain joins TRBV12-3 or TRBV12-4 to TRBJ2-1, with 14 bases identical to TRBD2. Losses at the gene ends were 5 bases for V and 8 bases for J; bases not matched to a gene: 8. The CDR3 is 16 amino acids. For the CDR3, the DNA is TGTGCCAGCAGTGTCGAGGGACTAGCGGGAGTCTATGAGCAGTTCTTC. Its protein is CASSVEGLAGVYEQFF.